The present entry profiles one TCR beta chain with its context. Antigen specificity is unknown. This CDR3 spans 15 amino acids. Germline loops: CDR1 SQVTM, CDR2 ANQGSEA. The trim removed 3 bases at V and 3 bases at J, leaving 9 bases unmatched. This record comes from a study of shared clonotypes between healthy human individuals. The investigators split CD4+ cells into a CD45RA+ naive subset and a CD45RA-negative memory subset. Study-wide results and caveats: As a rule, naive subsets had a larger estimated richness than memory subsets. All-four-donor shared clonotypes had higher generation probabilities than non-shared clonotypes did.

Samples underwent the assay at deep level. The table came from immunoSEQ multiplex PCR; TCRdb's copy has only in-frame clones and leaves some out. The table lists roughly 2.2 million clones, under 95% of them singletons. The source material was naive CD4+ T cells from PBMCs. Subset specified: CD45RA+ positively selected. The source of this sequence is a man between 18 and 35 years old in good health. Some clones in this sample may be carry-over from other donors' samples. The chain joins TRBV29-1 to TRBJ2-7, with 9 bases aligning to TRBD1. CDR3 nucleotide sequence: TGCAGCGTTGATGAACCGGGACAGGGAGTCTACGAGCAGTACTTC. Protein sequence: CSVDEPGQGVYEQYF.